The following is a TCR beta chain sequence with its context. The CDR3 is made up of 15 amino acids. Germline V gives CDR1 MNHEY, CDR2 SVGAGI. With 6 bases removed from V and 3 bases from J, the gap between germline ends came to 17 bases. Only in-frame clones appear in the TCRdb table, and some are missing; sequencing was by immunoSEQ multiplex PCR. The table shows roughly 60,000 clones, with 90% to 95% occurring only once. This sample is drawn from a study of T cell changes during pregnancy in multiple sclerosis. The chain recombines TRBV6-5 with TRBJ1-1, with D possibly being TRBD1 (6 bases). The starting material was peripheral blood, obtained before pregnancy. The TCR comes from a female donor with multiple sclerosis, enrolled in a pregnancy study. CDR3 loop: CASRPYGGQDTEAFF. The CDR3 DNA is TGTGCCAGCAGACCCTACGGGGGGCAGGACACTGAAGCTTTCTTT.